The 8 T cell receptor beta chains listed next were all sequenced from one sample in a study of identical twins. TCRdb used MiXCR to reprocess the 5' RACE reads, holding one entry per CDR3 protein. In the table there are roughly 540,000 distinct CDR3 sequences, 22% of which are singletons. The same sample was also used in a study of T cells expressing NK-cell markers.

The sequencing sample was made of CD4+ T cells sorted from blood. These receptors originate from a young woman in good health.

The sample holds a few counts of this clonotype. The rearrangement joins TRBV20-1 to TRBJ2-5, with TRBD2 matching 10 bases. V was clipped by 3 bases and J by 7 bases; unmatched bases: 11. There are 15 residues in the CDR3. Looked up from germline, CDR1 is DFQATT and CDR2 is SNEGSKA (reference sequence). The CDR3, as DNA: TGCAGTGCTAGGGGCCTAGCGGGGGAGGAGGGGACCCAGTACTTC. The encoded protein is CSARGLAGEEGTQYF.

This clonotype was counted at least ten times. V gene TRBV20-1 combines with J gene TRBJ2-5, with TRBD2 identical over 9 bases. The CDR3 is 17 amino acids. The trim removed 0 bases at V and 5 bases at J, leaving 13 bases unmatched. CDR1 is DFQATT and CDR2 is SNEGSKA in the germline V gene (reference sequence). The CDR3 nucleotides read TGCAGTGCTAGAGATTTCCACAGGACTAGCGATTGGGAGACCCAGTACTTC. Translated: CSARDFHRTSDWETQYF.

This chain connects TRBV6-2 or TRBV6-3 to TRBJ2-5; D might be TRBD1 or TRBD2, each matching 6 bases. The germline V and J ends were trimmed by 2 bases and 5 bases, with 15 bases remaining between them. CDR3 length: 15 amino acids. Germline assignment: CDR1 MNHEY and CDR2 SVGEGT. This CDR3 is CASSYNDRRDETQYF. CDR3 in DNA: TGTGCCAGCAGTTACAACGACAGGCGGGATGAGACCCAGTACTTC.

This clonotype was found many times. The chain is built from TRBV9 and TRBJ2-1, with D hard to call. The CDR3 has 12 amino acids. The V and J ends lost 4 bases and 6 bases respectively, with 8 bases between them. Germline V lookup: CDR1 SGDLS, CDR2 YYNGEE. Here the CDR3 DNA reads TGTGCCAGCAGCCCCTTAACCAATGAGCAGTTCTTC. Protein: CASSPLTNEQFF.

The genes are TRBV20-1 and TRBJ1-1; 7 positions agree with TRBD1. V lost 0 bases, J lost 11 bases, and 6 bases stayed unmatched. This CDR3 contains 12 residues. CDR1 DFQATT and CDR2 SNEGSKA come from the germline V gene (reference sequence). The CDR3 region is CSARDQDRFAFF. In DNA form, the CDR3 reads TGCAGTGCTAGAGATCAGGACAGGTTCGCTTTCTTT.

This clonotype was found a few times. V gene TRBV7-8 combines with J gene TRBJ2-1; the match to TRBD1 covers 9 bases. The CDR3 spans 15 residues. Germline trimming cut 4 bases from V and 4 bases from J; bases unmatched to any gene: 5. Looked up from germline, CDR1 is SGHVS and CDR2 is FQNEAQ. CDR3 in DNA: TGTGCCAGCAGCTCCTGGGGGACAGGGTACAATGAGCAGTTCTTC. It codes for CASSSWGTGYNEQFF.

This clonotype occurred many times. The chain combines TRBV5-1 with TRBJ1-1, with a weak D call TRBD1 (5 bases). The CDR3 sequence is 14 residues long. Trimming cost V 0 bases and J 1 base, with 7 bases left between them. The germline V gene encodes CDR1 SGHRS and CDR2 YFSETQ. The CDR3 DNA reads TGCGCCAGCAGCTTGGCCGGGACGAACACTGAAGCTTTCTTT. This gives the protein CASSLAGTNTEAFF.

In its sample, this clonotype was seen a few times. This chain uses TRBV29-1 with TRBJ1-1; TRBD1 might be the D (5 bases). The CDR3 has 15 amino acids. Between the trimmed V and J ends, which lost 3 bases and 1 base, there was a span of 15 bases. Germline CDR1 SQVTM, CDR2 ANQGSEA. CDR3 nucleotide sequence: TGCAGCGTTGATACACACGTCAGGGCGAACACTGAAGCTTTCTTT. This encodes CSVDTHVRANTEAFF.